The clone carrying this TCR beta chain was counted at least ten times. The target antigen is unknown. The sample comes from a study of neurological immune-mediated disorders. Study outcomes and limitations: Multiple sclerosis was found to have the least TCR clonal expansion, below healthy controls, and HTLV-1-associated myelopathy the most. Clinical features showed no association with the multiple sclerosis repertoire cluster, and MRI features showed none either.

Synthesis of cDNA was accomplished via 5'RACE employing 10-nucleotide random UMIs. TCRdb reprocessed the 5' RACE reads with MiXCR, giving one entry per CDR3 protein. In the table there are 50,000 to 80,000 distinct CDR3 sequences, under 3.5% of which are singletons. The starting material, 2 million PBMCs stored at -80 C, gave rise to the unsorted libraries. Trimming removed 4 bases at V and 7 bases at J, with 7 bases between. CDR1 LGHDT and CDR2 YNNKEL come from the germline V gene (reference sequence). This CDR3 comprises 12 residues. Sequenced material: PBMCs. The clonotype was recovered from a man between 40 and 49 years old with multiple sclerosis. V is TRBV3-1 and J is TRBJ2-2; D is unclear. CDR3 nucleotide sequence: TGTGCCAGCAGCCTTTGGGGCGGGGAGCTGTTTTTT. Translation: CASSLWGGELFF.